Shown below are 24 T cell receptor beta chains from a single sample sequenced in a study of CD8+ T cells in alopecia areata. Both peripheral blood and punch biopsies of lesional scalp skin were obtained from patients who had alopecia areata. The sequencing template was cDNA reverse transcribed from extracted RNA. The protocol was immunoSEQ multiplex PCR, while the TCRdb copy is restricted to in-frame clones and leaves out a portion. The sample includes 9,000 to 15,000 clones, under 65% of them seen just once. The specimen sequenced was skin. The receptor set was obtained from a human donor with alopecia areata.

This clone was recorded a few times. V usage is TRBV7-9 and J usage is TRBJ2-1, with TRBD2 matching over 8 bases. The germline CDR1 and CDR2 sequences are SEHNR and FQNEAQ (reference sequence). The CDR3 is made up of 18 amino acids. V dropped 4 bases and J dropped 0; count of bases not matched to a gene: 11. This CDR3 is CASSSSRYSGVSYNEQFF. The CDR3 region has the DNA TGTGCCAGCAGCTCCTCCCGGTATAGCGGGGTCTCCTACAATGAGCAGTTCTTC.

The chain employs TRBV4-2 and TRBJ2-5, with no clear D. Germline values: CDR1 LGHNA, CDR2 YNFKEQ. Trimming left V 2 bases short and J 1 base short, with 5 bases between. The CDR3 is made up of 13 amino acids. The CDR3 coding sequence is TGTGCCAGCAGCCAAAATATCCAAGAGACCCAGTACTTC. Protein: CASSQNIQETQYF.

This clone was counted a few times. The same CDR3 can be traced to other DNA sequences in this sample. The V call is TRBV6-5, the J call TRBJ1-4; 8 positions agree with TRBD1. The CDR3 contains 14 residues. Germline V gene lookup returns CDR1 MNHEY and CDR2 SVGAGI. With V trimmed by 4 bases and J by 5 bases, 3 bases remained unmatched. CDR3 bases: TGTGCCAGCAGTTTTCGACAGGGGAATGAAAAACTGTTTTTT. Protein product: CASSFRQGNEKLFF.

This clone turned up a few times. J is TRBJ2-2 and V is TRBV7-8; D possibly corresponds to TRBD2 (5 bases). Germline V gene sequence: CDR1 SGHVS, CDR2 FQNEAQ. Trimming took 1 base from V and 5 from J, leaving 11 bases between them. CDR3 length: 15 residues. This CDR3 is CASSLGEGFTGELFF. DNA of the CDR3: TGTGCCAGCAGCTTAGGCGAGGGATTTACCGGGGAGCTGTTTTTT.

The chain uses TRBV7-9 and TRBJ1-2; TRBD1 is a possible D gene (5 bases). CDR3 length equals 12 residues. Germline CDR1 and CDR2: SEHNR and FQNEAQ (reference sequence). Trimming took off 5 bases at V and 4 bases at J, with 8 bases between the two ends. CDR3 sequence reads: CASSVGAYGYTF. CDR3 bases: TGTGCCAGCAGCGTAGGGGCCTATGGCTACACCTTC.

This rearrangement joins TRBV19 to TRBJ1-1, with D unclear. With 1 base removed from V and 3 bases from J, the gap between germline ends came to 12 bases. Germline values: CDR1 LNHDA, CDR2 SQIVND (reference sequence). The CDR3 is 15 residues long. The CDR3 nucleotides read TGTGCCAGTAGTATAGCGGCGGGCGGGGACACTGAAGCTTTCTTT. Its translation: CASSIAAGGDTEAFF.

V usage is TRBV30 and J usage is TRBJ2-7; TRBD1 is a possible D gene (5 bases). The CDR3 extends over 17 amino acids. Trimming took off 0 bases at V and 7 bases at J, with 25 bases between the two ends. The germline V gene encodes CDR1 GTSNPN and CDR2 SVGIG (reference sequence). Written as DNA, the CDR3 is TGTGCCTGGAGTGTACTTGACAGCATGGCGACCCCGCGGGAGCAGTACTTC. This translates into CAWSVLDSMATPREQYF.

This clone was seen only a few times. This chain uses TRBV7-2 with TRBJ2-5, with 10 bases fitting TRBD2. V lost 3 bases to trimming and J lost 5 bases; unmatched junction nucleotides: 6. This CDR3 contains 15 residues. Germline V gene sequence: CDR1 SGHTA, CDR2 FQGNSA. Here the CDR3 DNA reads TGTGCCAGCAGCTTTCAAGCGGGGGGGCGCGAGACCCAGTACTTC. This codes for CASSFQAGGRETQYF. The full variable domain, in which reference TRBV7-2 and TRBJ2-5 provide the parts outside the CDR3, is GAGVSQSPSNKVTEKGKDVELRCDPISGHTALYWYRQSLGQGLEFLIYFQGNSAPDKSGLPSDRFSAERTGGSVSTLTIQRTQQEDSAVYLCASSFQAGGRETQYFGPGTRLLVL.

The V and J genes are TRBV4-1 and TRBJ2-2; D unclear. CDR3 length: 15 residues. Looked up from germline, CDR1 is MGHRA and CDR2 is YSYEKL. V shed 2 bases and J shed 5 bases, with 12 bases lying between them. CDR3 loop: CASSQSASDTGELFF. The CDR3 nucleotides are TGCGCCAGCAGCCAATCGGCTAGTGATACCGGGGAGCTGTTTTTT.

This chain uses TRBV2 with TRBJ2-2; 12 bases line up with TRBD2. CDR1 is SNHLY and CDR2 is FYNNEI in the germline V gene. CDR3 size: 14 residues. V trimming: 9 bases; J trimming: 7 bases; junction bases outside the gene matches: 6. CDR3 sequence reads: CARSGTSGFGELFF. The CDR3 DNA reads TGTGCCAGATCCGGGACTAGCGGGTTCGGGGAGCTGTTTTTT.

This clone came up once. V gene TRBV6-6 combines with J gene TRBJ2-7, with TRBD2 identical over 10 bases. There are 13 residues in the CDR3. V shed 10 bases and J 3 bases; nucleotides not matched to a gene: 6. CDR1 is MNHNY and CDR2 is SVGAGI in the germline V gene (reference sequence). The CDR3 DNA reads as TGTGCCACCCACCCTAGCGGGAGCTACGAGCAGTACTTC. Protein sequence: CATHPSGSYEQYF.

This chain's CDR3 is CASSLLRGHEQYF. CDR3 sequence (DNA): TGTGCCAGCAGTCTGCTCCGAGGCCACGAGCAGTACTTC. This chain uses TRBV28 with TRBJ2-7; D remains unclear. Per germline, CDR1 MDHEN and CDR2 SYDVKM. The germline V and J ends were trimmed by 5 bases and 5 bases, with 13 bases remaining between them. The CDR3 is made up of 13 amino acids.

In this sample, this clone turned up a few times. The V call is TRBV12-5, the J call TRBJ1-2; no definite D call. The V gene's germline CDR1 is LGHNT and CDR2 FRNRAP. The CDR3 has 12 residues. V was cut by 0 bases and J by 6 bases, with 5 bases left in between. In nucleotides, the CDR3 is TGTGCTAGTGGTTTGGTAGTCGATGGCTACACCTTC. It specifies CASGLVVDGYTF.

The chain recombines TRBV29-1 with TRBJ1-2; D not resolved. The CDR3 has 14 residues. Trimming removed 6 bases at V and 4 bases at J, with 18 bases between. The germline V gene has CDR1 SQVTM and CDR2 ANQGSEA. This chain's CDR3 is CSVTRTWKRYGYTF. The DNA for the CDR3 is TGCAGCGTAACCAGGACCTGGAAACGCTATGGCTACACCTTC.

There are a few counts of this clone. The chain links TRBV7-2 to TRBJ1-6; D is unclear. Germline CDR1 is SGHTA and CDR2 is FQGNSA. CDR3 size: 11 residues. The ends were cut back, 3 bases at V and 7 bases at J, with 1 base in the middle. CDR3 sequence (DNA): TGTGCCAGCAGCTTCAATTCACCCCTCCACTTT. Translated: CASSFNSPLHF.

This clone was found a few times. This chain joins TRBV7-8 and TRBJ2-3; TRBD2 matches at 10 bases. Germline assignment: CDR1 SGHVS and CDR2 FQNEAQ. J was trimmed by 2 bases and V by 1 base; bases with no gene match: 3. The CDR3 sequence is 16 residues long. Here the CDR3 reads CASSLGLAGDTDTQYF. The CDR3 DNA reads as TGTGCCAGCAGCTTAGGCCTAGCGGGGGACACAGATACGCAGTATTTT.

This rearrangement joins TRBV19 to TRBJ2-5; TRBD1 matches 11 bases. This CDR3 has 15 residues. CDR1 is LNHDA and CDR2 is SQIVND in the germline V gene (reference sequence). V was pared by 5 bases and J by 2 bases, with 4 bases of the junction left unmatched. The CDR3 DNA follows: TGTGCCAGTAGTGCTTGGGACAGGGGGCAAGAGACCCAGTACTTC. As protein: CASSAWDRGQETQYF. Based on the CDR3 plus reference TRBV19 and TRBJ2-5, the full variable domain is DGGITQSPKYLFRKEGQNVTLSCEQNLNHDAMYWYRQDPGQGLRLIYYSQIVNDFQKGDIAEGYSVSREKKESFPLTVTSAQKNPTAFYLCASSAWDRGQETQYFGPGTRLLVL.

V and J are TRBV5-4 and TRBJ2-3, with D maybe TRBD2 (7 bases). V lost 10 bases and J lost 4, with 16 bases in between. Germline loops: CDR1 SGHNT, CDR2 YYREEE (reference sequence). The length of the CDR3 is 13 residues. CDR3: CASTRGAADTQYF. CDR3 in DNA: TGTGCCTCCACCCGGGGGGCGGCAGATACGCAGTATTTT. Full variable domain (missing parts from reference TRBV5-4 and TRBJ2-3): ETGVTQSPTHLIKTRGQQVTLRCSSQSGHNTVSWYQQALGQGPQFIFQYYREEENGRGNFPPRFSGLQFPNYSSELNVNALELDDSALYLCASTRGAADTQYFGPGTRLTVL.

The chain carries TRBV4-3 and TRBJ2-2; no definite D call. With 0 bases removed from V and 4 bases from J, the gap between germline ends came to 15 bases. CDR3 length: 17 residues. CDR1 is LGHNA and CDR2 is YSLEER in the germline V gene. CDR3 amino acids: CASSQDPQPHRTGELFF. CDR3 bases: TGCGCCAGCAGCCAAGACCCTCAACCTCATCGCACCGGGGAGCTGTTTTTT.

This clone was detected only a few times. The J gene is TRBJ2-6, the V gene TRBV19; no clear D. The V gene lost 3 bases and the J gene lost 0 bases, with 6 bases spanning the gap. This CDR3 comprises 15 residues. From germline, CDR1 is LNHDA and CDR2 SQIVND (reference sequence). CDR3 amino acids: CASSMWNSGANVLTF. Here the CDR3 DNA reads TGTGCCAGTAGTATGTGGAACTCTGGGGCCAACGTCCTGACTTTC.

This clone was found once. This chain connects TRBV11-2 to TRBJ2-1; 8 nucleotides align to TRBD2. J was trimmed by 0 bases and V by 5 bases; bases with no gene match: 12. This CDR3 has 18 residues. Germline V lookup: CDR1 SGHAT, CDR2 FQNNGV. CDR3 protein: CASSLGLEVYFSYNEQFF. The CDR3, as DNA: TGTGCCAGCAGCCTGGGACTAGAGGTGTACTTCTCCTACAATGAGCAGTTCTTC.

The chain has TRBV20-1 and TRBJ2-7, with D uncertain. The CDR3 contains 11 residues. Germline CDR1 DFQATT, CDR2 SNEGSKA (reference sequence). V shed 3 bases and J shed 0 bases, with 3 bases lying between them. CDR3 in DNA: TGCAGTGCTAGCTCCTCCTACGAGCAGTACTTC. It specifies CSASSSYEQYF.

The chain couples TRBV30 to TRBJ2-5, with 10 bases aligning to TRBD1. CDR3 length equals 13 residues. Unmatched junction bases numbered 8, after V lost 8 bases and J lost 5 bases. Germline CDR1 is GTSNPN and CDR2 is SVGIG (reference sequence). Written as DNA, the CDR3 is TGTGCCCTCGACAGGGGGCGACGGGAGACCCAGTACTTC. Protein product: CALDRGRRETQYF.

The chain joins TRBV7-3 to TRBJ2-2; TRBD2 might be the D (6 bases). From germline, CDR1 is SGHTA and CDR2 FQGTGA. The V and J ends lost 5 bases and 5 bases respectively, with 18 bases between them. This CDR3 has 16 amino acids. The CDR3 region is CASSPMGGGGTGELFF. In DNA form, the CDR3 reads TGTGCCAGCAGCCCCATGGGGGGAGGAGGAACCGGGGAGCTGTTTTTT. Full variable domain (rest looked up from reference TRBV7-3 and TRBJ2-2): GAGVSQTPSNKVTEKGKYVELRCDPISGHTALYWYRQSLGQGPEFLIYFQGTGAADDSGLPNDRFFAVRPEGSVSTLKIQRTERGDSAVYLCASSPMGGGGTGELFFGEGSRLTVL.